The 10 T cell receptor beta chains below come from one sample, sequenced in a study of blood T cell repertoires in COVID-19 (dated by TCRdb to the early 2020s). Libraries were constructed by the immunoSEQ multiplex PCR assay. The clones in this table, taken by TCRdb from immuneACCESS, are in-frame only. Not every clone is retained; where verified, under half of the shortfall comes from an unresolved V gene, and the cause of the rest is unknown. The sample table shows 70,000 to 85,000 clones, and 70% to 90% are seen once. Jointly, the top ten make up around a fifth of the sample. Sequenced sample: peripheral blood. These receptors were obtained from a woman older than 75 in a cohort sampled during active or convalescent COVID-19.

The chain joins TRBV4-2 to TRBJ2-3; TRBD2 matches at 11 bases. Trimming took 0 bases from V and 2 from J; bases not matched to a gene: 10. CDR3 length: 19 amino acids. CDR1 LGHNA and CDR2 YNFKEQ come from the germline V gene. The CDR3 loop reads CASSQEGLAGGGNTDTQYF. For the CDR3, the DNA is TGTGCCAGCAGCCAAGAAGGGCTAGCGGGAGGCGGGAACACAGATACGCAGTATTTT.

V and J are TRBV3-1 (or the pseudogene TRBV3-2) and TRBJ2-1; 11 bases line up with TRBD2. V shed 3 bases, J shed 4 bases, and the junction held 2 bases outside the gene matches. CDR3 length: 15 residues. Germline V gene data show CDR1 as LGHDT and CDR2 as YNNKEL (reference sequence). In DNA form, the CDR3 reads TGTGCCAGCAGCCATAGCGGGAGGGGTTACAATGAGCAGTTCTTC. This codes for CASSHSGRGYNEQFF.

This chain joins TRBV24-1 and TRBJ1-2; 8 positions agree with TRBD1. Looked up from germline, CDR1 is KGHDR and CDR2 is SFDVKD. This CDR3 spans 15 amino acids. J lost 6 bases, V lost 3 bases, and 8 bases had no gene match. CDR3 coding DNA: TGTGCCACCAGTGATCCGTCGGACAGGGTGGATGGCTACACCTTC. Amino acid sequence: CATSDPSDRVDGYTF.

This sequence joins TRBV18 and TRBJ2-5; perhaps TRBD1 as D (7 bases). This CDR3 is 14 amino acids long. Trimming removed 0 bases from V and 6 bases from J, with 11 bases in between. CDR1 and CDR2 from the germline V gene are KGHSH and LQKENI. The CDR3 loop reads CASSPPAGGKTQYF. The CDR3 DNA sequence: TGTGCCAGCTCACCACCAGCAGGGGGGAAGACCCAGTACTTC.

The V call is TRBV27, the J call TRBJ1-2; weak D call: TRBD1 (6 bases). The CDR3 is 15 residues long. V was clipped by 0 bases and J by 2 bases, with 10 bases between them. Germline loops: CDR1 MNHEY, CDR2 SMNVEV (reference sequence). CDR3 sequence reads: CASSLSPGQNYGYTF. CDR3 nucleotides: TGTGCCAGCAGTTTATCGCCGGGACAAAACTATGGCTACACCTTC.

The chain couples TRBV2 to TRBJ1-1; 8 bases fit TRBD1. This CDR3 comprises 17 residues. The germline gives CDR1 SNHLY, CDR2 FYNNEI. V gave up 7 bases and J gave up 3 bases; unmatched junction bases: 16. CDR3 sequence (DNA): TGTGCCAGCACTTACGGACAGGGAAGGGTGGGACACACTGAAGCTTTCTTT. Translating gives CASTYGQGRVGHTEAFF. Looking up the rest from reference TRBV2 and TRBJ1-1 gives the full variable domain: EPEVTQTPSHQVTQMGQEVILRCVPISNHLYFYWYRQILGQKVEFLVSFYNNEISEKSEIFDDQFSVERPDGSNFTLKIRSTKLEDSAMYFCASTYGQGRVGHTEAFFGQGTRLTVV.

The rearrangement uses TRBV7-3 and TRBJ2-1; maybe TRBD2 (5 bases). The ends were cut back, 2 bases at V and 5 bases at J, with 7 bases in the middle. The V gene's germline CDR1 is SGHTA and CDR2 FQGTGA. The CDR3 covers 13 residues. CDR3 DNA sequence: TGTGCCAGCAGCTTAGGGCGGGACAATGAGCAGTTCTTC. Its protein product is CASSLGRDNEQFF.

J is TRBJ2-7 and V is TRBV29-1, with 8 nucleotides matching TRBD1. The CDR3 runs to 12 residues. The trim removed 6 bases at V and 7 bases at J, leaving 8 bases unmatched. Germline V gene data show CDR1 as SQVTM and CDR2 as ANQGSEA. The CDR3 loop reads CSVWTGPGEQYV. CDR3 in DNA: TGCAGCGTCTGGACAGGGCCGGGGGAGCAGTACGTC.

V and J are TRBV3-1 (or the pseudogene TRBV3-2) and TRBJ1-1; D is unclear. V shed 0 bases and J shed 0 bases, with 26 bases lying between them. This CDR3 has 21 residues. Germline V CDR1 and CDR2: LGHDT, YNNKEL (reference sequence). The chain's CDR3 is CASSQDYRITGDQPLNTEAFF. CDR3 nucleotide sequence: TGTGCCAGCAGCCAAGATTATAGAATAACGGGTGACCAACCCCTGAACACTGAAGCTTTCTTT.

The chain combines TRBV27 with TRBJ1-1; D gene unclear. Per the germline V gene, CDR1 is MNHEY and CDR2 is SMNVEV (reference sequence). CDR3 length: 13 residues. Trimming took 8 bases from V and 3 from J, leaving 13 bases between them. Here the CDR3 reads CASRVNGYTEAFF. The CDR3 bases are TGTGCCAGCCGGGTTAATGGGTACACTGAAGCTTTCTTT.